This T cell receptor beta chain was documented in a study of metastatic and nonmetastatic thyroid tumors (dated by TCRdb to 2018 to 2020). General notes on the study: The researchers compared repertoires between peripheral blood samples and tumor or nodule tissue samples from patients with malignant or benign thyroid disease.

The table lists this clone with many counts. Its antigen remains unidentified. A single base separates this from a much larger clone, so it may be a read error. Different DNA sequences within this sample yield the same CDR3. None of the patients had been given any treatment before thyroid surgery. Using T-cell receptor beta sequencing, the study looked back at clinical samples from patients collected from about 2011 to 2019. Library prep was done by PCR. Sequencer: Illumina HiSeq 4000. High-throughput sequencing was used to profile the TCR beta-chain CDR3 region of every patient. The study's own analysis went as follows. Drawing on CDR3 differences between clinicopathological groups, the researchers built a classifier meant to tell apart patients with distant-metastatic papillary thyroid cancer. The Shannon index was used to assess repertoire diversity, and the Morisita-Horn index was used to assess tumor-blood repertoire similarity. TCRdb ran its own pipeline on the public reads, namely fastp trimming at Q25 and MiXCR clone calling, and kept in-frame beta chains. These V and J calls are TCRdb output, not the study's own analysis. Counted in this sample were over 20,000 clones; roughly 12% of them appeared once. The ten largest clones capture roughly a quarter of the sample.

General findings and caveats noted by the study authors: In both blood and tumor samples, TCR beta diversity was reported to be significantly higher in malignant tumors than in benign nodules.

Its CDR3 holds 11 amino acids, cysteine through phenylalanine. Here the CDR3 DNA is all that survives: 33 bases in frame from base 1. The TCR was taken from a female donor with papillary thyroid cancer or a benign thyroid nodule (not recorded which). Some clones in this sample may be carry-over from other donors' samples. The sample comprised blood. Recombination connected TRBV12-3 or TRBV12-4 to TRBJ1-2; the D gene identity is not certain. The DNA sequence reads TGTGCCAGCAGTCTTGGAGGTCGGTACACCTTT. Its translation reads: CASSLGGRYTF.